The rows below give T cell receptor beta chains drawn from one sample of a study of cytomegalovirus exposure and HLA in healthy donors. Data came from immunoSEQ multiplex PCR; TCRdb stores just in-frame clones and leaves some out. The sample holds more than 150,000 clones; about 85% are singletons and the top ten take around 1.4%. Sequences were obtained from PBMCs. The source of these receptors is a girl aged 10-17 years in good health and CMV-seropositive. Each CDR3 is given with its conserved first and last residue. D genes are given only for firm matches. The size field is filled for only some rows; it gives once, few, many or a size class.

d_call,clone_size,v_call,j_call,cdr3_aa,cdr3_nt
-,-,TRBV2,TRBJ1-5,CASSEGQSNQPQHF,TGTGCCAGCAGTGAAGGGCAAAGCAATCAGCCCCAGCATTTT
-,-,TRBV2,TRBJ2-1,CASSEVASVPSGEQFF,TGTGCCAGCAGTGAAGTCGCTAGCGTTCCCTCGGGTGAGCAGTTCTTC
-,-,TRBV13,TRBJ2-1,CASSPETGSYNEQFF,TGTGCCAGCAGCCCTGAGACTGGCTCCTACAATGAGCAGTTCTTC
TRBD1,-,TRBV7-9,TRBJ1-1,CATGTVNTEAFF,TGTGCCACCGGGACAGTGAACACTGAAGCTTTCTTT
TRBD2,once,TRBV7-2,TRBJ2-5,CASSFRTRQETQYF,TGTGCCAGCAGCTTCCGGACTAGACAAGAGACCCAGTACTTC
-,-,TRBV5-1,TRBJ2-1,CASSLVGSSYNEQFF,TGCGCCAGCAGCTTGGTCGGGAGTTCCTACAATGAGCAGTTCTTC
-,-,TRBV29-1,TRBJ1-4,CSVETAEKLFF,TGCAGCGTTGAGACAGCTGAAAAACTGTTTTTT
-,once,TRBV19,TRBJ1-5,CASNEWRQGFVEPQHF,TGTGCCAGTAACGAGTGGCGGCAGGGGTTCGTGGAGCCCCAGCATTTT
-,once,TRBV7-6,TRBJ2-5,CASSSEWGPGETQYF,TGTGCCAGCAGCTCGGAATGGGGCCCCGGCGAGACCCAGTACTTC
-,few,TRBV6-5,TRBJ2-7,CASSYLGQGYEQYF,TGTGCCAGCAGTTACCTGGGGCAGGGATACGAGCAGTACTTC
-,-,TRBV7-9,TRBJ2-7,CASSHAIDSRYEQYF,TGTGCCAGCAGCCACGCAATAGACAGCCGTTACGAGCAGTACTTC
-,-,TRBV30,TRBJ1-1,CAWRLSQVNTEAFF,TGTGCCTGGAGGTTGAGTCAGGTGAACACTGAAGCTTTCTTT
-,once,TRBV15,TRBJ1-2,CATSRERTPGSGYTF,TGTGCCACCAGCAGAGAGAGGACCCCAGGGTCTGGCTACACCTTC
-,-,TRBV12-5,TRBJ1-5,CASGQGGLSGKESNQPQHF,TGTGCTAGTGGCCAAGGAGGGCTTTCAGGGAAAGAGAGCAATCAGCCCCAGCATTTT
TRBD2,-,TRBV4-2,TRBJ2-7,CASSQGASGLYEQYF,TGTGCCAGCAGCCAAGGAGCTAGCGGGCTTTACGAGCAGTACTTC
-,-,TRBV6-5,TRBJ2-7,CASRGPGQSYEQYF,TGTGCCAGCAGAGGACCAGGACAATCCTACGAGCAGTACTTC
TRBD1,-,TRBV7-9,TRBJ1-5,CASSLSPIPGQNQPQHF,TGTGCCAGCAGCTTGTCCCCCATCCCGGGACAGAATCAGCCCCAGCATTTT
TRBD2,once,TRBV28,TRBJ2-5,CASSRTSQETQYF,TGTGCCAGCAGCCGGACTAGCCAAGAGACCCAGTACTTC
-,-,TRBV5-4,TRBJ2-5,CASSLQGGETQYF,TGTGCCAGCAGCTTACAGGGGGGGGAGACCCAGTACTTC
TRBD1,few,TRBV2,TRBJ2-2,CASEVGQGDTGELFF,TGTGCCAGCGAAGTAGGACAGGGGGACACCGGGGAGCTGTTTTTT
-,-,TRBV6-6,TRBJ2-5,CASSRGGAQETQYF,TGTGCCAGCAGTAGGGGGGGGGCACAAGAGACCCAGTACTTC
-,-,TRBV9,TRBJ2-3,CASSPHDFTDTQYF,TGTGCCAGCAGCCCCCACGACTTCACAGATACGCAGTATTTT
-,once,TRBV25-1,TRBJ2-7,CASSEYIGAYEQYF,TGTGCCAGCAGTGAATATATCGGGGCCTACGAGCAGTACTTC
-,-,TRBV11-2,TRBJ1-3,CASSSTRNTIYF,TGTGCCAGCAGCTCCACTCGAAACACCATATATTTT
TRBD2,-,TRBV19,TRBJ2-1,CASSTTGLARGNEQFF,TGTGCCAGTAGTACCACTGGACTAGCGCGGGGCAATGAGCAGTTCTTC
-,-,TRBV7-2,TRBJ2-6,CASSLSSSGANVLTF,TGTGCCAGCAGCTTAAGTAGCTCTGGGGCCAACGTCCTGACTTTC
TRBD1,-,TRBV11-1,TRBJ1-1,CASSSDRGGNTEAFF,TGTGCCAGCAGCTCCGACAGGGGGGGGAACACTGAAGCTTTCTTT
TRBD2,once,TRBV25-1,TRBJ2-4,CATGLAGGEGNIQYF,TGTGCCACCGGACTAGCGGGAGGGGAGGGGAACATTCAGTACTTC
TRBD1,-,TRBV6-5,TRBJ2-7,CASRGQGKPYEQYF,TGTGCCAGCAGAGGACAGGGGAAGCCCTACGAGCAGTACTTC
TRBD1,few,TRBV2,TRBJ1-3,CASSGPRDRDTGNTIYF,TGTGCCAGCAGTGGTCCCCGAGACAGGGACACTGGAAACACCATATATTTT
-,-,TRBV7-9,TRBJ2-7,CASSRERGTYEQYF,TGTGCCAGCAGCCGAGAAAGGGGCACCTACGAGCAGTACTTC
-,-,TRBV4-2,TRBJ1-5,CASSQDLTGPQPQHF,TGTGCCAGCAGCCAAGATTTAACAGGGCCACAGCCCCAGCATTTT
-,-,TRBV12-5,TRBJ1-2,CASGLITGQLGYGYTF,TGTGCTAGTGGTTTGATAACCGGACAGCTAGGCTATGGCTACACCTTC
-,-,TRBV25-1,TRBJ2-7,CASSATGPGRPEQYF,TGTGCCAGCAGTGCAACAGGGCCAGGCCGTCCCGAGCAGTACTTC
TRBD2,-,TRBV29-1,TRBJ2-1,CSVEVSGGPYNEQFF,TGCAGCGTTGAGGTTAGCGGGGGTCCCTACAATGAGCAGTTCTTC
-,-,TRBV10-3,TRBJ1-5,CAIMWDKTQLGHQPQHF,TGTGCCATCATGTGGGACAAAACTCAACTGGGGCATCAGCCCCAGCATTTT